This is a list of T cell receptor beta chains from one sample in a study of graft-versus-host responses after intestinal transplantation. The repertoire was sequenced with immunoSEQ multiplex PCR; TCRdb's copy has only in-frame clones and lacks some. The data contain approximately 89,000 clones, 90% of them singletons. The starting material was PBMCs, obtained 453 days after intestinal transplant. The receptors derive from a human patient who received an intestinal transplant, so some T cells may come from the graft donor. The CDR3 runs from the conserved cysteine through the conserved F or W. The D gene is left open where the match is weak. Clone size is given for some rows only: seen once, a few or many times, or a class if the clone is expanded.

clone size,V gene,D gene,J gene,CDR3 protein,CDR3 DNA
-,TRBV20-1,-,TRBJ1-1,CSASRTEAFF,TGCAGTGCTAGCAGGACTGAAGCTTTCTTT
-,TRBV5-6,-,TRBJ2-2,CASSPYTNTGELFF,TGTGCCAGCAGCCCGTACACGAACACCGGGGAGCTGTTTTTT
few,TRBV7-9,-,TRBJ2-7,CASSLSTAYEQYF,TGTGCCAGCAGCTTATCTACAGCATACGAGCAGTACTTC
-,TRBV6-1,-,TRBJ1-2,CASTLGGYGYTF,TGTGCCAGCACCCTGGGAGGTTATGGCTACACCTTC
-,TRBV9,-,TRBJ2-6,CASSAQFPGDAGANVLTF,TGTGCCAGCAGTGCCCAATTCCCAGGGGACGCTGGGGCCAACGTCCTGACTTTC
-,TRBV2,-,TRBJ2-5,CASSEERTGTQYF,TGTGCCAGCAGTGAAGAGCGCACGGGGACCCAGTACTTC
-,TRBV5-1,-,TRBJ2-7,CASSLQPSYYEQYF,TGCGCCAGCAGCTTACAACCCTCGTACTACGAGCAGTACTTC
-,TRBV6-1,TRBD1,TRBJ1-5,CASSDPHRGGYQPQHF,TGTGCCAGCAGTGACCCCCACAGGGGTGGATATCAGCCCCAGCATTTT
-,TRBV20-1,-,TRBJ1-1,CSAARSTEAFF,TGCAGTGCCGCCCGGTCCACTGAAGCTTTCTTT
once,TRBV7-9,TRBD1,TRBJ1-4,CASSLDRGTNEKLFF,TGTGCCAGCAGCTTAGACAGGGGAACTAATGAAAAACTGTTTTTT
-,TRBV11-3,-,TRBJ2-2,CASSNDYTGELFF,TGTGCCAGCAGCAACGATTACACCGGGGAGCTGTTTTTT
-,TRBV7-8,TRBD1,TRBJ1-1,CASSLRGAVEAFF,TGTGCCAGCAGCCTCAGGGGGGCGGTTGAAGCTTTCTTT
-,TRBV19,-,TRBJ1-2,CASSIILDTSYGYTF,TGTGCCAGTAGTATCATTTTGGACACCAGCTATGGCTACACCTTC
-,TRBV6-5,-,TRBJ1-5,CASSYSAANQPQHF,TGTGCCAGCAGTTACTCGGCAGCAAATCAGCCCCAGCATTTT
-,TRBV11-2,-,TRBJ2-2,CASSLDGGELFF,TGTGCCAGCAGCTTAGACGGCGGGGAGCTGTTTTTT
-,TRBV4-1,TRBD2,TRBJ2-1,CASSQDEYWTSGGAWDEQFF,TGCGCCAGCAGCCAAGATGAGTATTGGACTAGCGGGGGGGCCTGGGATGAGCAGTTCTTC
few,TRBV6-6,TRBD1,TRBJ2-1,CASTHGDSYNEQFF,TGTGCCAGCACCCACGGGGACAGCTACAATGAGCAGTTCTTC
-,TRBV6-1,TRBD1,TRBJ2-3,CATLRQGTEDTQYF,TGTGCCACCCTAAGACAGGGCACAGAGGATACGCAGTATTTT
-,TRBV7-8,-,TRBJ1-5,CASSPFRGGNQPQHF,TGTGCCAGCAGCCCTTTCCGCGGGGGCAATCAGCCCCAGCATTTT
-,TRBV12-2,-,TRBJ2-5,CASRIQLAGLWETQYF,TGTGCAAGTCGCATCCAACTAGCGGGGTTATGGGAGACCCAGTACTTC
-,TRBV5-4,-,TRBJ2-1,CASSLGYAAYNEQFF,TGTGCCAGCAGCTTGGGGTACGCCGCCTACAATGAGCAGTTCTTC
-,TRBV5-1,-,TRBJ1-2,CASSLGGRVGYGYTF,TGCGCCAGCAGCCTGGGGGGCAGGGTGGGCTATGGCTACACCTTC
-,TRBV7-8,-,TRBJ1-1,CASSVHGRTEAFF,TGTGCCAGCAGCGTACACGGGAGGACTGAAGCTTTCTTT
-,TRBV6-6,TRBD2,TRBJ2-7,CASSLGLGGGAYEQYF,TGTGCCAGCAGTTTAGGGCTTGGCGGGGGGGCCTACGAGCAGTACTTC
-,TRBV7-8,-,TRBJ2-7,CASSLAASREQYF,TGTGCCAGCAGCTTAGCGGCTAGCCGCGAGCAGTACTTC
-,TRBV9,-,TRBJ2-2,CASSVASGAGELFF,TGTGCCAGCAGCGTAGCCAGCGGCGCCGGGGAGCTGTTTTTT
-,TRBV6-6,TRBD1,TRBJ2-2,CASSSGTGTGELFF,TGTGCCAGCAGCTCGGGGACAGGCACCGGGGAGCTGTTTTTT
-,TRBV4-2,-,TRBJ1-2,CASSHPRTANPNYGYTF,TGTGCCAGCAGCCACCCTAGGACAGCAAACCCCAACTATGGCTACACCTTC
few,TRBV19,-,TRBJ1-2,CASSIDLRECTF,TGTGCCAGTAGTATAGACTTGCGGGAGTGCACCTTC
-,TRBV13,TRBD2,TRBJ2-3,CASSPRWTRSTDTQYF,TGTGCCAGCAGCCCCCGATGGACTAGGAGCACAGATACGCAGTATTTT
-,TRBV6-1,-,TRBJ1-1,CASSEDSWRNTEAFF,TGTGCCAGCAGCGAAGACAGTTGGAGGAACACTGAAGCTTTCTTT
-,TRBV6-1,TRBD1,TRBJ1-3,CASRPQGGNTIYF,TGTGCCAGCAGGCCCCAGGGGGGGAACACCATATATTTT
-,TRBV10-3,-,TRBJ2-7,CAISGVETSVGEQYF,TGTGCCATCAGTGGGGTGGAAACATCAGTGGGGGAGCAGTACTTC
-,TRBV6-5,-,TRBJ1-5,CASSWGSLPSNQPQHF,TGTGCCAGCAGTTGGGGGTCCTTGCCCAGCAATCAGCCCCAGCATTTT
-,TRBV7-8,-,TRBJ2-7,CASSLVGSAFSGYF,TGTGCCAGCAGCTTAGTGGGGTCAGCCTTCTCAGGGTACTTC
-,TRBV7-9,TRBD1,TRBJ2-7,CASIHRGGGEQYF,TGTGCCAGCATCCACAGGGGCGGCGGCGAGCAGTACTTC
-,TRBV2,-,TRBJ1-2,CASRTGTNYGYTF,TGTGCCAGCAGGACCGGGACAAACTATGGCTACACCTTC
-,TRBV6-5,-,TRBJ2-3,CASSPTGIGTDTQYF,TGTGCCAGCAGCCCTACAGGGATCGGCACAGATACGCAGTATTTT
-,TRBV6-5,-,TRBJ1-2,CASSYGGTYGYTF,TGTGCCAGCAGTTACGGGGGGACCTATGGCTACACCTTC
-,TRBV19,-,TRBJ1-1,CASSPNTLGNTEAFF,TGTGCCAGTAGTCCCAACACCCTCGGGAACACTGAAGCTTTCTTT
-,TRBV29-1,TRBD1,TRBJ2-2,CSAGEGAVGELFF,TGCAGCGCTGGAGAGGGGGCCGTCGGGGAGCTGTTTTTT
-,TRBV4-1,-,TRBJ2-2,CASSQVRGRNTGELFF,TGCGCCAGCAGCCAAGTCAGGGGCCGGAACACCGGGGAGCTGTTTTTT
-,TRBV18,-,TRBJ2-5,CASSPRAETQYF,TGTGCCAGCTCACCACGGGCGGAGACCCAGTACTTC
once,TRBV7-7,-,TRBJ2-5,CASSPRTVQETQYF,TGTGCTAGCAGCCCCCGGACTGTTCAAGAGACCCAGTACTTC
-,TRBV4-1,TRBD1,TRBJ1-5,CASSQTPGTGIFSTLQPQHF,TGCGCCAGCAGCCAAACCCCCGGGACAGGTATATTTTCAACCCTTCAGCCCCAGCATTTT
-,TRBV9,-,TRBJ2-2,CASGQGNTGELFF,TGTGCCAGCGGGCAGGGGAACACCGGGGAGCTGTTTTTT
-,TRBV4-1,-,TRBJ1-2,CASSQDPLSYGYTF,TGTGCCAGCAGCCAAGACCCCCTTAGCTATGGCTACACCTTC
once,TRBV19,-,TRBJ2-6,CASSMRAASSGANVLTF,TGTGCCAGTAGTATGCGGGCTGCAAGCTCTGGGGCCAACGTCCTGACTTTC
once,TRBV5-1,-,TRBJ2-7,CASSWQGLNYEQYF,TGCGCCAGCAGCTGGCAGGGGTTGAACTACGAGCAGTACTTC
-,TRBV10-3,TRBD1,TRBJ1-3,CAISVSEGALPGNTIYF,TGTGCCATCAGTGTATCAGAGGGGGCGCTTCCTGGAAACACCATATATTTT